These T cell receptor beta chains were read from a single sample in a study of T cells after yellow fever vaccination. Using its own MiXCR run on the 5' RACE reads, TCRdb lists one record per CDR3 protein. The profile shows 300,000 to 400,000 distinct CDR3 sequences, under 7.5% of them singletons. This specimen consisted of PBMCs, obtained 5 days after the yellow fever booster vaccination. The receptor source for this set is a man aged 30 to 39 who received the YFV17D yellow fever vaccine. The CDR3 runs from the conserved cysteine through the conserved F or W. Fields, in order: clone size, D gene, CDR3 length, V gene, J gene, CDR3 protein, CDR3 DNA. A D gene is named only where the DNA matches it firmly. Rows give clone size only sometimes, using once, few, many, or a class for an expanded clone.

size: many
D: TRBD1
length: 14
V: TRBV5-1
J: TRBJ2-7
CDR3: CASSQTGGSYEQYF
DNA: TGCGCCAGCAGCCAAACAGGGGGCTCCTACGAGCAGTACTTC

size: many
D: TRBD2
length: 18
V: TRBV11-2
J: TRBJ2-3
CDR3: CASSLKRRLAGTTDTQYF
DNA: TGTGCCAGCAGCTTAAAACGTCGTCTAGCGGGGACCACAGATACGCAGTATTTT

size: .
D: .
length: 15
V: TRBV12-3/TRBV12-4
J: TRBJ1-6
CDR3: CASSKDTVGSSPLHF
DNA: TGTGCCAGCAGCAAGGACACGGTTGGGAGTTCACCCCTCCACTTT

size: .
D: TRBD2
length: 16
V: TRBV2
J: TRBJ2-5
CDR3: CASSDALAGDEETQYF
DNA: TGTGCCAGCAGTGACGCACTTGCGGGAGACGAAGAGACCCAGTACTTC

size: many
D: .
length: 14
V: TRBV28
J: TRBJ2-2
CDR3: CASRAGAGTGELFF
DNA: TGTGCCAGCCGCGCAGGGGCTGGGACCGGGGAGCTGTTTTTT

size: few
D: .
length: 15
V: TRBV5-1
J: TRBJ2-1
CDR3: CASSFQDLASNEQFF
DNA: TGCGCCAGCAGCTTTCAGGATCTAGCCTCGAATGAGCAGTTCTTC

size: many
D: .
length: 13
V: TRBV6-6
J: TRBJ2-7
CDR3: CASSYSGKDEQYF
DNA: TGTGCCAGCAGCTACTCAGGGAAGGACGAGCAGTACTTC

size: many
D: TRBD1
length: 13
V: TRBV29-1
J: TRBJ2-2
CDR3: CSADRENTGELFF
DNA: TGCAGCGCGGACAGGGAGAACACCGGGGAGCTGTTTTTT

size: few
D: .
length: 14
V: TRBV20-1
J: TRBJ2-7
CDR3: CSARDLGGTYEQYF
DNA: TGCAGTGCTAGAGATCTTGGCGGAACCTACGAGCAGTACTTC

size: .
D: .
length: 13
V: TRBV20-1
J: TRBJ2-2
CDR3: CSAPGETTGELFF
DNA: TGCAGTGCGCCGGGAGAGACCACCGGGGAGCTGTTTTTT

size: many
D: .
length: 15
V: TRBV9
J: TRBJ2-5
CDR3: CASSGGPGGEETQYF
DNA: TGTGCCAGCAGCGGGGGCCCGGGGGGCGAGGAGACCCAGTACTTC

size: .
D: .
length: 13
V: TRBV7-2
J: TRBJ2-7
CDR3: CASSERPVGGQYF
DNA: TGTGCCAGCAGCGAACGCCCCGTTGGTGGGCAGTACTTC

size: many
D: TRBD2
length: 15
V: TRBV20-1
J: TRBJ2-7
CDR3: CSAMDPSGSSDEQYF
DNA: TGCAGTGCCATGGATCCTAGCGGGAGCAGCGACGAGCAGTACTTC

size: .
D: .
length: 13
V: TRBV12-3/TRBV12-4
J: TRBJ1-1
CDR3: CASSFRHVTEAFF
DNA: TGTGCCAGCAGTTTTCGACATGTCACTGAAGCTTTCTTT

size: few
D: TRBD2
length: 12
V: TRBV5-1
J: TRBJ2-7
CDR3: CASSAGGREQYF
DNA: TGCGCCAGCAGCGCGGGAGGTCGTGAGCAGTACTTC

size: many
D: TRBD1
length: 16
V: TRBV12-3/TRBV12-4
J: TRBJ1-5
CDR3: CASSRSGKGADQPQHF
DNA: TGTGCCAGCAGTCGTTCCGGGAAGGGGGCCGATCAGCCCCAGCATTTT

size: few
D: TRBD2
length: 15
V: TRBV5-4
J: TRBJ2-5
CDR3: CASSLISGRGETQYF
DNA: TGTGCCAGCAGCTTGATTAGCGGGAGAGGAGAGACCCAGTACTTC

size: .
D: .
length: 13
V: TRBV20-1
J: TRBJ2-7
CDR3: CNVELFGRYEQYF
DNA: TGCAATGTTGAGCTGTTTGGGAGGTACGAGCAGTACTTC

size: few
D: .
length: 13
V: TRBV29-1
J: TRBJ2-7
CDR3: CSGLRGSSYEQYF
DNA: TGCAGCGGCCTCCGGGGCAGTTCCTACGAGCAGTACTTC

size: many
D: TRBD2
length: 14
V: TRBV20-1
J: TRBJ2-1
CDR3: CSARVGTSVNEQFF
DNA: TGCAGTGCTAGAGTCGGGACTAGCGTGAATGAGCAGTTCTTC

size: few
D: .
length: 14
V: TRBV3-1
J: TRBJ1-1
CDR3: CASSRDGGLTEAFF
DNA: TGTGCCAGCAGCCGAGACGGCGGTCTCACTGAAGCTTTCTTT

size: .
D: .
length: 17
V: TRBV6-5
J: TRBJ2-3
CDR3: CASSYSNLATRWDTQYF
DNA: TGTGCCAGCAGTTACTCCAATCTAGCGACCCGCTGGGATACGCAGTATTTT

size: few
D: TRBD1
length: 14
V: TRBV4-3
J: TRBJ2-2
CDR3: CASSQETGTLELFF
DNA: TGCGCCAGCAGCCAGGAGACAGGGACCTTAGAGCTGTTTTTT

size: few
D: TRBD1
length: 14
V: TRBV4-3
J: TRBJ2-3
CDR3: CASSRQGPTDTQYF
DNA: TGCGCCAGCAGCCGACAGGGCCCCACAGATACGCAGTATTTT

size: .
D: .
length: 13
V: TRBV11-3
J: TRBJ2-2
CDR3: CASCLGEFGELFF
DNA: TGTGCCAGCTGCTTAGGGGAGTTCGGGGAGCTGTTTTTT

size: .
D: .
length: 15
V: TRBV6-5
J: TRBJ1-6
CDR3: CASSYSGRANSPLHF
DNA: TGTGCCAGCAGTTACTCTGGGAGAGCTAATTCACCCCTCCACTTT

size: .
D: TRBD2
length: 18
V: TRBV10-3
J: TRBJ2-7
CDR3: CASARGAEGLAAGYEQYF
DNA: TGTGCCTCCGCTAGGGGGGCGGAGGGACTAGCTGCGGGATACGAGCAGTACTTC

size: .
D: .
length: 13
V: TRBV20-1
J: TRBJ2-5
CDR3: CSAPVRGQETQYF
DNA: TGCAGTGCCCCGGTGAGGGGGCAAGAGACCCAGTACTTC

size: many
D: TRBD1
length: 16
V: TRBV7-9
J: TRBJ2-1
CDR3: CASGGSGTGIMDEQFF
DNA: TGTGCCAGCGGGGGATCCGGGACAGGGATTATGGATGAGCAGTTCTTC